This is a list of T cell receptor beta chains from one sample in a study of T cells in localized non-small cell lung cancer. The assay was immunoSEQ multiplex PCR, and TCRdb's table has in-frame clones only and misses some. The sample yields tens of thousands of clones, roughly 90% seen once. Sequenced here: peripheral blood, sampled before any cancer treatment. The receptors were sampled from a man between 40 and 75 years old with stage I lung adenocarcinoma. The CDR3 runs from the conserved cysteine through the conserved F or W. Fields, in order: clone size, V gene, J gene, D gene, CDR3 DNA, CDR3 protein. A D gene is named only where the DNA matches it firmly. Size values are once, few and many counts, or a class for expanded clones, and some rows have none.

once,TRBV18,TRBJ2-6,NA,TGTGCCAGCTCACCGGGTCGGCCAGGGTTTCGTTCTGGGGCCAACGTCCTGACTTTC,CASSPGRPGFRSGANVLTF
NA,TRBV6-1,TRBJ1-2,TRBD1,TGTGCCAGCAGTCCAGACAGGGGGGACTATGGCTACACCTTC,CASSPDRGDYGYTF
NA,TRBV15,TRBJ2-2,TRBD1,TGTGCCACCAGCAGAGATCGAAAAGGGCAGGGGGCTTTTTGGACCGGGGAGCTGTTTTTT,CATSRDRKGQGAFWTGELFF
NA,TRBV6-5,TRBJ1-1,NA,TGTGCCAGCAGAAAGACAGTGAACACTGAAGCTTTCTTT,CASRKTVNTEAFF
NA,TRBV7-9,TRBJ2-5,NA,TGTGCCAGCAGCCCCTTACAGACAGGACAAGAGACCCAGTACTTC,CASSPLQTGQETQYF
once,TRBV5-1,TRBJ2-2,TRBD1,TGCGCCAGCAGCCCGGGACAGCGGAACACCGGGGAGCTGTTTTTT,CASSPGQRNTGELFF
NA,TRBV2,TRBJ2-5,NA,TGTGCCAGCAGTGAAGCGGACACATACGGCCAGACCCAGTACTTC,CASSEADTYGQTQYF
NA,TRBV2,TRBJ2-3,NA,TGTGCCAGCCGAAAAGACACAGATACGCAGTATTTT,CASRKDTDTQYF
NA,TRBV14,TRBJ2-3,NA,TGTGCCAGCAGCCAGAGGGGGGGCACCACAGATACGCAGTATTTT,CASSQRGGTTDTQYF
NA,TRBV5-6,TRBJ1-1,NA,TGTGCCAGCAGCTTGGGGGCCGGAGGGACTGAAGCTTTCTTT,CASSLGAGGTEAFF
NA,TRBV19,TRBJ1-6,NA,TGTGCCAGTAGCCCCGACCGAATGGAAGCAAATTCACCCCTCCACTTT,CASSPDRMEANSPLHF
NA,TRBV10-1,TRBJ2-2,TRBD1,TGCGCCAGCAGCGGACAGGGGAGTAACACCGGGGAGCTGTTTTTT,CASSGQGSNTGELFF
NA,TRBV2,TRBJ1-4,NA,TGTGCCAGCAGTGAAAGTATGGGGGGTGTTGAAAAACTGTTTTTT,CASSESMGGVEKLFF
NA,TRBV7-9,TRBJ1-3,NA,TGTGCCAGCAGCCTGACAGTTTCTGGAAACACCATATATTTT,CASSLTVSGNTIYF
NA,TRBV7-9,TRBJ1-3,NA,TGTGCCAGCAGCTTTAGGGGGGGTGCTGGAAACACCATATATTTT,CASSFRGGAGNTIYF
NA,TRBV29-1,TRBJ2-5,NA,TGCAGCGTTGTTTCGCGAGAGACCCAGTACTTC,CSVVSRETQYF
once,TRBV29-1,TRBJ1-5,NA,TGCAGCGTGGCACAGGGAAACGGCAATCAGCCCCAGCATTTT,CSVAQGNGNQPQHF
NA,TRBV7-6,TRBJ2-2,TRBD2,TGTGCCAGCAGCTCTCGCGGGGGAAACACCGGGGAGCTGTTTTTT,CASSSRGGNTGELFF
few,TRBV11-1,TRBJ1-2,NA,TGTGCCAGCAGCTTAGGAACAGGGCTCTCTGGCTACACCTTC,CASSLGTGLSGYTF
NA,TRBV11-2,TRBJ1-4,NA,TGTGCCAGTAACAGGCTAACTAATGAAAAACTGTTTTTT,CASNRLTNEKLFF
once,TRBV7-9,TRBJ1-2,NA,TGTGCCAGCAGCTTAATACTGGATTCGGGCGGCTACACCTTC,CASSLILDSGGYTF
NA,TRBV5-1,TRBJ1-1,NA,TGCGCCAGCAGCTTGGGTAGGGGGGCGGTCAGTACTGAAGCTTTCTTT,CASSLGRGAVSTEAFF
NA,TRBV6-1,TRBJ1-2,NA,TGTGCCAGCAGTGAACAACGGTGGGGCTATGGCTACACCTTC,CASSEQRWGYGYTF
NA,TRBV9,TRBJ2-6,NA,TGTGCCAGCGAAGGGGCCAACGTCCTGACTTTC,CASEGANVLTF
NA,TRBV7-2,TRBJ1-1,TRBD1,TGTGCCAGCAGCCCACAGACAGGGGTCACTGAAGCTTTCTTT,CASSPQTGVTEAFF
NA,TRBV5-1,TRBJ2-5,NA,TGCGCCAGCAGCTTGAACGCGCCGTACCAAGAGACCCAGTACTTC,CASSLNAPYQETQYF
few,TRBV5-4,TRBJ2-7,NA,TGTGCCAGCAGCTTGGATGGGGCCCGGGAGCAGTACTTC,CASSLDGAREQYF
once,TRBV2,TRBJ2-7,NA,TGTGCCAGCAGCCAAGCTCGGACATTCAAGGCCGCCTACGAGCAGTACTTC,CASSQARTFKAAYEQYF
NA,TRBV6-5,TRBJ2-7,NA,TGTGCCAGCAGCCAACAGGGGAAGGGACTACGCGAGCAGTACTTC,CASSQQGKGLREQYF
NA,TRBV4-1,TRBJ1-2,NA,TGCGCCAGCAGCCAACTTCCCAGCGGCTATGGCTACACCTTC,CASSQLPSGYGYTF
NA,TRBV6-1,TRBJ1-2,TRBD1,TGTGCCAGCAGTGAGTGGACAGGAGGCTATGGCTACACCTTC,CASSEWTGGYGYTF
NA,TRBV5-6,TRBJ2-2,NA,TGTGCCAGCAGCCCGCCGCGAGGGAGGGGGGACACCGGGGAGCTGTTTTTT,CASSPPRGRGDTGELFF
NA,TRBV5-6,TRBJ2-1,NA,TGTGCCAGCAGCTTGGGGGTGAGCTCCTACAATGAGCAGTTCTTC,CASSLGVSSYNEQFF